This T cell receptor (beta chain) was sequenced during a study of shared clonotypes between healthy human individuals. On the study more broadly: Per-donor plates numbered three CD4 naive, three CD4 memory, two CD8 naive and one CD8 memory.

Study-wide points: Researchers sampled only blood; tissue repertoires likely differ.

The CDR3 contains 17 residues. Germline values: CDR1 SSHAT, CDR2 FNYEAQ (reference sequence). Worth noting for this clone: Its antigen is undetermined. The junction does not match germline at one end; this may be a read error.

The study separated CD4+ cells into CD45RA+ naive and CD45RA-negative memory subsets. Across several immunoSEQ plates, the genomic DNA of each subset was split evenly. TCRdb keeps only in-frame clones here, not all; method: immunoSEQ multiplex PCR. The sample carries under 1,100,000 clones, roughly 70% recorded once. This clonotype was obtained from a man between 18 and 35 years old in good health. V and J are TRBV7-7 and TRBJ2-3, with a weak D call TRBD2 (5 bases). Sequencing was carried out using memory CD4+ T cells sorted from blood. Described subset: CD45RA-negative fraction. CDR3 loop: CASSLGNGPGGTDTQYF. For the CDR3, the DNA is TGTGCTAGCAGCTTAGGGAACGGACCCGGGGGCACAGATACGCAGTATTTT.